The 18 T cell receptor beta chains given below trace back to one sample, sequenced in a study of cytomegalovirus exposure and HLA in healthy donors. PCR used 60 Vbeta primers and 13 Jbeta primers. The method was immunoSEQ multiplex PCR; TCRdb's version includes in-frame clones alone and lacks a portion of them. The sample records 95,000 to 150,000 clones, roughly four fifths being singletons. The material sequenced was PBMCs. The receptors were gathered from a woman aged 45-60 years in good health and CMV-seropositive.

Notes on this clone: Compared with germline, one end of the junction differs, possibly owing to a read error. Different DNA sequences within this sample yield the same CDR3. V and J are TRBV27 and TRBJ2-7; 8 nucleotides match TRBD2. CDR1 MNHEY and CDR2 SMNVEV come from the germline V gene (reference sequence). The CDR3 sequence is 13 residues long. Written as DNA, the CDR3 is TGTGCCACGAGGGGACTAGGGCGACACGAACAGTACTTC. Translated: CATRGLGRHEQYF.

This clone appeared a single time. The chain has TRBV14 and TRBJ1-2; unclear D gene. In germline, CDR1 is SGHDN, CDR2 FVKESK. The CDR3 runs to 12 residues. Trimming cost V 0 bases and J 4 bases, with 3 bases left between them. CDR3 sequence reads: CASSQDFYGYTF. The CDR3 DNA sequence: TGTGCCAGCAGCCAAGACTTCTATGGCTACACCTTC.

This clone was detected only a few times. The chain uses TRBV5-1 and TRBJ1-4, with D uncertain. The germline V gene has CDR1 SGHRS and CDR2 YFSETQ. This CDR3 spans 14 amino acids. Trimming cost V 2 bases and J 7 bases, with 12 bases left between them. CDR3 amino acids: CASSFGGDREKLFF. DNA for the CDR3: TGCGCCAGCAGCTTCGGCGGAGATCGTGAAAAACTGTTTTTT.

This clone occurred a few times. The rearrangement links TRBV19 to TRBJ2-1; D is perhaps TRBD1 (5 bases). V was shortened by 3 bases and J by 4 bases, with 10 bases between the two germline ends. This CDR3 region has 14 residues. Germline V gene data show CDR1 as LNHDA and CDR2 as SQIVND (reference sequence). This CDR3 is CASSMSAGYNEQFF. The CDR3 DNA is TGTGCCAGTAGTATGTCCGCAGGGTACAATGAGCAGTTCTTC.

The V gene is TRBV29-1, the J gene TRBJ2-7; the match to TRBD2 covers 10 bases. V shed 6 bases and J 0 bases; nucleotides not matched to a gene: 5. Germline CDR1 is SQVTM and CDR2 is ANQGSEA. The CDR3 has 14 amino acids. DNA of the CDR3: TGCAGCGTATTAGCGGGGGGCTCCTCCTACGAGCAGTACTTC. It translates to CSVLAGGSSYEQYF.

Concerning this clone itself: Within the sample, other DNA sequences also encode this same CDR3. This sequence joins TRBV2 and TRBJ1-6; TRBD1 matches at 9 bases. CDR3 size: 13 residues. The J segment lost 9 bases and the V segment lost 6 bases, leaving 3 bases of the junction unmatched. The V gene's germline CDR1 is SNHLY and CDR2 FYNNEI. Here the CDR3 reads CASRDRGLSPLHF. The CDR3 DNA follows: TGTGCCAGCAGGGACAGGGGCCTTTCACCCCTCCACTTT.

CDR3 sequence (DNA): TGCGCCAGCAGCTTGGAAGGGACAGGGGAAGCCTATGGCTACACCTTC. This codes for CASSLEGTGEAYGYTF. The chain recombines TRBV5-1 with TRBJ1-2, with 10 nucleotides matching TRBD1. Germline V gene lookup returns CDR1 SGHRS and CDR2 YFSETQ. This CDR3 has 16 amino acids. The junction had 6 bases not matched to a gene; V was cut back by 0 bases and J by 4 bases. Filled out from reference TRBV5-1 and TRBJ1-2, the complete variable domain reads KAGVTQTPRYLIKTRGQQVTLSCSPISGHRSVSWYQQTPGQGLQFLFEYFSETQRNKGNFPGRFSGRQFSNSRSEMNVSTLELGDSALYLCASSLEGTGEAYGYTFGSGTRLTVV.

The J gene is TRBJ2-7, the V gene TRBV5-1, with a tentative D call TRBD1 (6 bases). The CDR3 is 14 amino acids. Trimming took 4 bases from V and 0 from J, leaving 11 bases between them. Germline values: CDR1 SGHRS, CDR2 YFSETQ. In nucleotides, the CDR3 is TGCGCCAGCAGCAAAATGGACAGCTCCTACGAGCAGTACTTC. It encodes CASSKMDSSYEQYF.

In the case of this clone: The sample holds other DNA sequences that translate to the same CDR3. The V call is TRBV7-2, the J call TRBJ1-5, with 10 bases fitting TRBD1. Germline V gene data show CDR1 as SGHTA and CDR2 as FQGNSA. The CDR3 is 18 amino acids. V lost 4 bases and J lost 2; bases outside the gene matches: 11. The CDR3 sequence: CASSSSPGTGAGNQPQHF. The CDR3 bases are TGTGCCAGCAGCTCCAGTCCCGGGACAGGGGCGGGCAATCAGCCCCAGCATTTT.

This chain's CDR3 is CASSIFQGSGQPQHF. The DNA of the CDR3 is TGTGCCAGTAGTATATTTCAGGGATCGGGTCAGCCCCAGCATTTT. V and J are TRBV19 and TRBJ1-5, with D perhaps TRBD1 (5 bases). This CDR3 has 15 amino acids. The germline V and J ends were trimmed by 2 bases and 6 bases, with 14 bases remaining between them. Germline CDR1 and CDR2: LNHDA and SQIVND (reference sequence).

Comments on this clone: Compared with germline, one end of the junction differs, possibly owing to a read error. This chain connects TRBV5-1 to TRBJ2-7, with D perhaps matching TRBD2 (6 bases). This CDR3 comprises 15 residues. The germline V gene has CDR1 SGHRS and CDR2 YFSETQ. The CDR3 region has the DNA TGCGCCAGTAGCTTGGTGCGGGGTTTAGTCTACGAGCAGTACTTC. This encodes CASSLVRGLVYEQYF.

This chain links TRBV21-1 with TRBJ2-2; the table assigns TRBD2, which was not confirmed against the DNA. TRBV21-1 is shown as a pseudogene. CDR3 size: 16 residues. The CDR3 sequence: CASSKGVGGPPGELFF. CDR3 bases: TGTGCCAGCAGCAAAGGGGTGGGGGGACCGCCCGGGGAGCTGTTTTTT.

This chain uses TRBV4-2 with TRBJ2-6; 9 bases match TRBD1. Germline assignment: CDR1 LGHNA and CDR2 YNFKEQ. This CDR3 has 18 residues. J was trimmed by 0 bases and V by 3 bases; bases with no gene match: 6. The CDR3 coding sequence is TGTGCCAGCAGCCAGGCCGGGACAGGGTTCTCTGGGGCCAACGTCCTGACTTTC. Translated, it gives CASSQAGTGFSGANVLTF.

CDR3 nucleotide sequence: TGTGCCAGCAGCTTAGGATGGGGGGGCCCTGAAAAAGAGACCCAGTACTTC. This encodes CASSLGWGGPEKETQYF. This chain connects TRBV7-3 to TRBJ2-5, with D possibly being TRBD2 (7 bases). V lost 2 bases and J lost 3, with 19 bases in between. The CDR3 extends over 17 amino acids. Germline V gene sequence: CDR1 SGHTA, CDR2 FQGTGA.

The rearrangement uses TRBV28 and TRBJ1-3; D unclear. The CDR3 length is 14 residues. Germline CDR1 reads MDHEN; CDR2 reads SYDVKM. V shed 8 bases and J shed 0 bases, with 11 bases lying between them. The DNA for the CDR3 is TGTGCCAGCTTCCCGGGGATCTCTGGAAACACCATATATTTT. Its protein product is CASFPGISGNTIYF.

V gene TRBV5-1 combines with J gene TRBJ2-1; a weak D match, TRBD2 (7 bases). V was cut by 0 bases and J by 6 bases, with 10 bases left in between. The germline CDR1 and CDR2 sequences are SGHRS and YFSETQ. This CDR3 is built from 14 residues. The CDR3: CASSLGGGANEQFF. The CDR3 nucleotides are TGCGCCAGCAGCTTGGGTGGGGGGGCCAATGAGCAGTTCTTC.

V and J are TRBV7-2 and TRBJ2-3; TRBD2 agrees at 11 bases. CDR3 length: 17 residues. Germline CDR1 SGHTA, CDR2 FQGNSA. The V segment lost 6 bases and the J segment 5 bases; nucleotides outside the gene matches: 13. Here the CDR3 reads CASSQSLLAGGRDTQYF. The CDR3 DNA is TGTGCCAGCAGTCAAAGCCTGCTAGCGGGGGGCCGAGATACGCAGTATTTT.

The V gene is TRBV28, the J gene TRBJ2-4; the match to TRBD2 covers 12 bases. The CDR3 sequence is 16 residues long. V shed 2 bases and J 2 bases; nucleotides not matched to a gene: 1. Looked up from germline, CDR1 is MDHEN and CDR2 is SYDVKM. This CDR3 is CASSLLAGGTKNIQYF. The CDR3 coding sequence is TGTGCCAGCAGTTTACTAGCGGGGGGGACCAAAAACATTCAGTACTTC.